The following is a T cell receptor (beta chain) sequence with its context. The antigen is undetermined. Roughly 0.45 to 1 ug RNA was reverse transcribed with random hexamers. Multiplex PCR with immunoSEQ amplified the TCR beta CDR3 across 54 Vbeta and 13 Jbeta. A single record per CDR3 protein comes from TCRdb applying MiXCR to the immunoSEQ multiplex PCR reads. The sample lists 400,000 to 550,000 distinct CDR3 sequences; approximately 85% were seen once. This specimen comes from a study of CD8 T cells in Susac syndrome. Sequencing of TCR beta was carried out in blood CD8+ and CD4+ T cells. The CDR3 sequence is 19 residues long. The V and J ends lost 5 bases and 0 bases, in that order; junction bases with no gene match: 14. Germline V gene data show CDR1 as MNHEY and CDR2 as SMNVEV (reference sequence). Study results and limitations: The study's TCR sequencing and HLA analysis covered a relatively small number of individuals, and the study acknowledged this.

V usage is TRBV27 and J usage is TRBJ1-1, with 11 bases fitting TRBD1. The clonotype comes from a human donor with multiple sclerosis. Sequenced: CD8+ T cells from PBMCs. Written as DNA, the CDR3 is TGTGCCAGCAGTCCACGGGACCCGGGACAGGGGGTTTTGAACACTGAAGCTTTCTTT. Its protein product is CASSPRDPGQGVLNTEAFF.